This TCR beta chain was retrieved from a study of blood T cells in healthy people across ages. The study, taken as a whole, reports: A roughly linear age-dependent decrease characterized TCR beta diversity per million T cells. Among long-lived donors, naive CD4+ cells were more numerous and diversity higher than in aged donors.

Then a second PCR, running about 7 to 11 cycles, was carried out with a sample-barcoded 5' primer and a J-beta primer mix. TCRdb reprocessed the 5' RACE reads via MiXCR and lists one record per CDR3 protein. This table has around 1,900,000 distinct CDR3 sequences, about 39% appearing once. The CDR3 loop spans 14 amino acids. V was trimmed by 1 base and J by 6 bases, leaving 12 bases between them. Germline CDR1 reads MGHRA; CDR2 reads YSYEKL. All donors came from Russia, were Caucasian and healthy, and spanned ages about 6 to 100. PBMCs, at least 7 million per sample, were isolated. This clonotype was seen a few times. The antigen remains unidentified.

This sequence was found in a human donor in good health. Sequenced: blood. The chain links TRBV4-1 to TRBJ1-1; D gene ambiguous. The CDR3: CASSQGGGLPEAFF. The CDR3 DNA sequence: TGCGCCAGCAGCCAAGGGGGAGGACTACCTGAAGCTTTCTTT.